In its sample, the clone carrying this T cell receptor beta chain was seen many times. Antigen: not known. This record comes from a study of T cells in Graves' hyperthyroidism and ophthalmopathy. The CDR3 covers 20 residues. CDR1 MDHEN and CDR2 SYDVKM come from the germline V gene. V shed 4 bases, J shed 4 bases, and the junction held 19 bases outside the gene matches. Subjects aged 18 to 65 presented with newly diagnosed hyperthyroidism of less than 2 months' duration. Any patient presenting with uncontrolled infection, other autoimmune disease, pregnancy or lactation was left out. Researchers took RNA transcripts and amplified the TCR beta CDR3 regions from them. The HTBI set primed first-round TCR CDR3 RT-PCR. TCRdb used MiXCR to reprocess the multiplex PCR reads, holding one entry per CDR3 protein. Of 350,000 or so distinct CDR3 sequences in the sample, about 15% were seen once. The study, taken as a whole, reports: The majority of expanded thyroid clonotypes above 0.001 also appeared in blood.

The sample consisted of blood. This TCR was recovered from a woman aged 25 to 39 with Graves' hyperthyroidism that later progressed to Graves' ophthalmopathy. The gene calls are TRBV28 and TRBJ1-5; 10 positions agree with TRBD1. CDR3 protein: CASSYTAGTGVFGRNQPQHF. In nucleotides, the CDR3 is TGTGCCAGCAGTTATACCGCCGGGACAGGGGTTTTCGGCCGAAATCAGCCCCAGCATTTT. The full variable domain, rest sourced from reference TRBV28 and TRBJ1-5, is DVKVTQSSRYLVKRTGEKVFLECVQDMDHENMFWYRQDPGLGLRLIYFSYDVKMKEKGDIPEGYSVSREKKERFSLILESASTNQTSMYLCASSYTAGTGVFGRNQPQHFGDGTRLSIL.